A selection of T cell receptor beta chains follows, all from one sample in a study of T cells in Graves' hyperthyroidism and ophthalmopathy. TCRdb analysed the multiplex PCR reads with MiXCR anew, one entry per CDR3 protein. This sample has approximately 400,000 distinct CDR3 sequences, with 15% to 18% found just once. The sample consisted of blood. Source of these receptors: a woman aged 18-30 years with Graves' hyperthyroidism that later progressed to Graves' ophthalmopathy. Each CDR3 is given with its conserved first and last residue. A D gene is named only where the DNA matches it firmly. Size is stated for part of the rows, as once, few or many counts, or as a class when the clone is expanded.

abundance	v_gene	j_gene	d_gene	CDR3nt	CDR3aa
many	TRBV5-1	TRBJ2-5	.	TGCGCCAGCAGCTTGAGACTAGACCAAGAGACCCAGTACTTC	CASSLRLDQETQYF
.	TRBV6-2/TRBV6-3	TRBJ2-1	TRBD2	TGTGCCAGCAGCGCCGGGACTAGCGGGATAATGGCCTACAATGAGCAGTTCTTC	CASSAGTSGIMAYNEQFF
.	TRBV10-2	TRBJ2-7	TRBD2	TGCGCCAGCAGGGGACTAGTATCCTCAAGATACACCTACGAGCAGTACTTC	CASRGLVSSRYTYEQYF
many	TRBV7-9	TRBJ2-7	TRBD1	TGTGCCAGCAGCGTTAGACAGGGGACTGGCTACGAGCAGTACTTC	CASSVRQGTGYEQYF
few	TRBV5-1	TRBJ2-7	TRBD2	TGCGCCAGCAGCGCATTAGCGGGGGCCCCCTACGAGCAGTACTTC	CASSALAGAPYEQYF
many	TRBV3-2	TRBJ1-1	.	TGTGCCAGCAGCCAACGCGGGGCCCTCTCGGGGGGGCAGACTGAAGCTTTCTTT	CASSQRGALSGGQTEAFF
.	TRBV5-1	TRBJ2-7	TRBD1	TGCGCCAGCAGGGGGACAGGGTGGGACGAGCAGTACTTC	CASRGTGWDEQYF
.	TRBV15	TRBJ2-7	.	TGTGCCACCAGCAGAGATTTGTACGCTAACTCCTACGAGCAGTACTTC	CATSRDLYANSYEQYF
.	TRBV11-3	TRBJ2-6	.	TGTGCCAGCAACGCATCTGGGGCCAACGTCCTGACTTTC	CASNASGANVLTF
.	TRBV9	TRBJ2-1	TRBD1	TGTGCCAGCAGCAAAAACTACGACAGGGGCGATGAGCAGTTCTTC	CASSKNYDRGDEQFF
.	TRBV6-1	TRBJ2-1	TRBD2	TGTGCCAGCAGGGGACTAGCGGGAACCAATGAGCAGTTCTTC	CASRGLAGTNEQFF
many	TRBV30	TRBJ2-2	.	TGTGCCTGGAGGGCCATATGGGGTCAAAACACCGGGGAGCTGTTTTTT	CAWRAIWGQNTGELFF
few	TRBV19	TRBJ2-7	.	TGTGCCAGTAGTATTGGCGGGGCCAGCTCCTACGAGCAGTACTTC	CASSIGGASSYEQYF
.	TRBV27	TRBJ1-1	.	TGTGCCAGCAGTTTGGGGGGCTTAAGAAGGAACACTGAAGCTTTCTTT	CASSLGGLRRNTEAFF
many	TRBV28	TRBJ1-2	TRBD1	TGTGCCAGCAGTCCCGGGACAGGACTTAACTATGGCTACACCTTC	CASSPGTGLNYGYTF